A selection of T cell receptor beta chains follows, all from one sample in a study of beta chain features in type 1 diabetes. The protocol was immunoSEQ multiplex PCR, while the TCRdb copy is restricted to in-frame clones and leaves out a portion. The repertoire holds around 16,000 clones, roughly 72% seen once, with roughly 0.77% in the top ten. Sequencing was performed on stem cell memory CD4+ T cells from blood. These receptors originate from a man between 25 and 39 years old with type 1 diabetes. The CDR3 runs from the conserved cysteine through the conserved F or W. The D gene is left open where the match is weak. Only some rows state a clone size, as once, few, many or a class for expanded clones.

clone_size cdr3_length j_call d_call v_call cdr3_nt cdr3_aa
once 13 TRBJ1-5 TRBD1 TRBV6-1 TGTGCCAGCCAGGGACAGGGAGAACAGCCCCAGCATTTT CASQGQGEQPQHF
NA 14 TRBJ2-4 TRBD2 TRBV5-4 TGTGCCAGCAGCCCCAATAGCGGGGGTGACATTCAGTACTTC CASSPNSGGDIQYF
NA 17 TRBJ1-6 TRBD1 TRBV18 TGTGCCAGCTCACAATCGACAGGGGGTGGCGATAATTCACCCCTCCACTTT CASSQSTGGGDNSPLHF
NA 13 TRBJ1-2 NA TRBV28 TGTGCCAGCAGTTTAGGCCAGCGCGTTGGCTACACCTTC CASSLGQRVGYTF
NA 13 TRBJ2-3 NA TRBV11-3 TGTGCCAGCAGCTTGTCCCGTTTAGATACGCAGTATTTT CASSLSRLDTQYF
few 12 TRBJ2-3 NA TRBV5-1 TGCGCCAGCAGCCCTGAAGCGGATACGCAGTATTTT CASSPEADTQYF
NA 14 TRBJ1-5 TRBD1 TRBV29-1 TGCAGCGTCCGCCGGACAGGGGGATTTCAGCCCCAGCATTTT CSVRRTGGFQPQHF
NA 13 TRBJ2-3 NA TRBV11-3 TGTGCCAGCAGCTTACAGGTCACAGATACGCAGTATTTT CASSLQVTDTQYF
NA 11 TRBJ2-1 NA TRBV2 TGTGCCACCCGAGGTATGGATGAGCAGTTCTTC CATRGMDEQFF
NA 13 TRBJ1-5 TRBD1 TRBV30 TGTGCCTGGAACACAGGGGAATATCAGCCCCAGCATTTT CAWNTGEYQPQHF
NA 14 TRBJ2-7 NA TRBV6-6 TGTGCCAGCAGCCTCACGGGGGGCCCCCTCGAGCAGTACTTC CASSLTGGPLEQYF
NA 13 TRBJ2-7 TRBD1 TRBV29-1 TGCAGCGTTGGATGGCAGGGGGCGAACGAGCAGTACTTC CSVGWQGANEQYF
NA 14 TRBJ2-5 NA TRBV2 TGTGCCAGCAGTGGCGAAGGAGGGGTGTACACCCAGTACTTC CASSGEGGVYTQYF
NA 15 TRBJ2-1 NA TRBV7-9 TGTGCCAGCAGCCAGGCAGGGTCGGTCTACAATGAGCAGTTCTTC CASSQAGSVYNEQFF
few 16 TRBJ1-6 TRBD1 TRBV7-9 TGTGCCAGCAGCGCCCCGGGACAGGGACATAATTCACCCCTCCACTTT CASSAPGQGHNSPLHF
NA 17 TRBJ1-2 NA TRBV27 TGTGCCAGCAGTCCCTTGACAGGCCCTAAAGCTAACTATGGCTACACCTTC CASSPLTGPKANYGYTF
few 14 TRBJ1-5 TRBD1 TRBV5-1 TGCGCCAGCAGCTCCGGACAGGGCGATCAGCCCCAGCATTTT CASSSGQGDQPQHF
NA 15 TRBJ2-1 TRBD2 TRBV5-1 TGCGCCAGCAGCCCGGGACTAGCGGGGGTCAATGAGCAGTTCTTC CASSPGLAGVNEQFF
NA 15 TRBJ1-1 NA TRBV18 TGTGCCAGCTCAGATGCCCGTCAGGGGAACACTGAAGCTTTCTTT CASSDARQGNTEAFF
NA 13 TRBJ1-6 NA TRBV6-1 TGTGCCAGCAGTCCTCAGGGATATTCACCCCTCCACTTT CASSPQGYSPLHF
NA 14 TRBJ1-1 NA TRBV6-5 TGTGCCAGCAGTTACTCCAGGGATTACACTGAAGCTTTCTTT CASSYSRDYTEAFF
NA 15 TRBJ2-7 TRBD2 TRBV6-6 TGTGCCAGCAGTTACGGCGGGGGGGCCGTCTACGAGCAGTACTTC CASSYGGGAVYEQYF
NA 12 TRBJ2-7 NA TRBV5-8 TGTGCCAGCAGCTTTCGCGGGACCGAGCAGTACTTC CASSFRGTEQYF
NA 15 TRBJ2-3 TRBD1 TRBV6-6 TGTGCCAGCTCCCCAGGTACAGGGGATCCAGATACGCAGTATTTT CASSPGTGDPDTQYF
NA 13 TRBJ1-2 NA TRBV18 TGTGCCAGCTCACCGGGGGGTGACTATGGCTACACCTTC CASSPGGDYGYTF
NA 16 TRBJ1-2 NA TRBV19 TGTGCCAGTAGTATAGGTAACAGGGCCAGAGGCTATGGCTACACCTTC CASSIGNRARGYGYTF
once 16 TRBJ2-1 TRBD1 TRBV11-1 TGTGCCAGCAGCCTGACCGGGACAGCCCAATCGAATGAGCAGTTCTTC CASSLTGTAQSNEQFF
once 12 TRBJ1-2 NA TRBV6-1 TGTGCCAGCAGTGCACAACGCTATGGCTACACCTTC CASSAQRYGYTF
NA 14 TRBJ2-7 NA TRBV4-3 TGCGCCAGCAGCCAATTTGCAGGGACCTACGAGCAGTACTTC CASSQFAGTYEQYF
NA 13 TRBJ2-1 NA TRBV6-1 TGTGCCAGCAGTGACAGACACTACAATGAGCAGTTCTTC CASSDRHYNEQFF
NA 12 TRBJ1-1 TRBD1 TRBV7-9 TGTGCCAGCAGCATCGGTCAGGGGGCAGCTTTCTTT CASSIGQGAAFF
NA 13 TRBJ2-3 NA TRBV5-6 TGTGCCAGCAGCTCCCAGGTCCAAGGTACGCAGTATTTT CASSSQVQGTQYF
NA 12 TRBJ2-5 NA TRBV18 TGTGCCAGCTCACGGCCAGCGGAGACCCAGTACTTC CASSRPAETQYF
NA 16 TRBJ2-1 NA TRBV9 TGTGCCAGCAGCGTCGACCCAGGGGTTGCCTACAATGAGCAGTTCTTC CASSVDPGVAYNEQFF